A single sample is the source of the 4 T cell receptor beta chains below, sequenced in a study of T cell changes during pregnancy in multiple sclerosis. The method was immunoSEQ multiplex PCR; TCRdb's version includes in-frame clones alone and lacks a portion of them. The sample has fewer than 40,000 clones; around nine tenths are singletons. The source was CD8+ T cells from peripheral blood mononuclear cells, collected in the first trimester of pregnancy. These receptor sequences come from a female donor with multiple sclerosis, enrolled in a pregnancy study.

This chain links TRBV5-8 with TRBJ2-5; 7 bases match TRBD2. The trim removed 9 bases at V and 2 bases at J, leaving 16 bases unmatched. The CDR3 spans 16 residues. Germline V gene lookup returns CDR1 SGHTS and CDR2 YDEGEE. The CDR3 sequence: CATQLATSAHQETQYF. DNA for the CDR3: TGTGCCACCCAGCTTGCTACTAGCGCTCATCAAGAGACCCAGTACTTC. Variable domain in full (rest from reference TRBV5-8 and TRBJ2-5): EAGVTQSPTHLIKTRGQQATLRCSPISGHTSVYWYQQALGLGLQFLLWYDEGEERNRGNFPPRFSGRQFPNYSSELNVNALELEDSALYLCATQLATSAHQETQYFGPGTRLLVL.

The rearrangement uses TRBV7-9 and TRBJ2-6; D may be TRBD2 (6 bases). V was trimmed by 5 bases and J by 7 bases, leaving 9 bases between them. This CDR3 is built from 13 residues. CDR1 and CDR2 (germline): SEHNR, FQNEAQ (reference sequence). CDR3: CASSAGLANVLTF. The CDR3, as DNA: TGTGCCAGCAGCGCAGGACTAGCCAACGTCCTGACTTTC. The variable domain in full, completed from reference TRBV7-9 and TRBJ2-6, reads DTGVSQNPRHKITKRGQNVTFRCDPISEHNRLYWYRQTLGQGPEFLTYFQNEAQLEKSRLLSDRFSAERPKGSFSTLEIQRTEQGDSAMYLCASSAGLANVLTFGAGSRLTVL.

The chain is built from TRBV10-3 and TRBJ2-7; no clear D. Trimming took 3 bases from V and 3 from J, leaving 12 bases between them. Germline V gene sequence: CDR1 ENHRY, CDR2 SYGVKD. The CDR3 is 14 amino acids. CDR3 sequence: CAISDHTPIYEQYF. The CDR3 region has the DNA TGTGCCATCAGTGACCACACCCCCATCTACGAGCAGTACTTC.

There are a few counts of this clone. The J gene is TRBJ1-2, the V gene TRBV28; 11 bases align to TRBD1. The germline gives CDR1 MDHEN, CDR2 SYDVKM. The CDR3 is made up of 19 amino acids. V shed 2 bases, J shed 2 bases, and the junction held 13 bases outside the gene matches. CDR3 DNA: TGTGCCAGCAGTTTAATGGGATGGACAGGGGGCTGGGAAAACTATGGCTACACCTTC. It codes for CASSLMGWTGGWENYGYTF.